This record looks at one TCR beta chain sequence and its context. The antigen remains undetermined. The data originate from a study of shared clonotypes between healthy human individuals. Whole-study findings and limits: The sharing of roughly 5% of naive CD4 clonotypes was seen across a few donors.

Genomic DNA of each subset was evenly split across several immunoSEQ plates. TCRdb keeps only in-frame clones here, not all; method: immunoSEQ multiplex PCR. The repertoire holds over a million clones, about 96% seen once, with roughly 1.2% in the top ten. Memory CD4+ cells were the fraction left after CD45RA+ naive selection. The sequenced sample was naive CD4+ T cells sorted from blood. The subset: CD45RA+ positively selected. The source is a man younger than 45 in good health.

The CDR3 loop is CASSQDRSSGWYEQYF. The CDR3 region has the DNA TGTGCCAGCAGCCAAGATAGGTCTAGCGGGTGGTACGAGCAGTACTTC. The genes are TRBV4-2 and TRBJ2-7; 8 bases fit TRBD2. V was clipped by 0 bases and J by 4 bases; unmatched bases: 8. The CDR3 extends over 16 amino acids. CDR1 LGHNA and CDR2 YNFKEQ come from the germline V gene.